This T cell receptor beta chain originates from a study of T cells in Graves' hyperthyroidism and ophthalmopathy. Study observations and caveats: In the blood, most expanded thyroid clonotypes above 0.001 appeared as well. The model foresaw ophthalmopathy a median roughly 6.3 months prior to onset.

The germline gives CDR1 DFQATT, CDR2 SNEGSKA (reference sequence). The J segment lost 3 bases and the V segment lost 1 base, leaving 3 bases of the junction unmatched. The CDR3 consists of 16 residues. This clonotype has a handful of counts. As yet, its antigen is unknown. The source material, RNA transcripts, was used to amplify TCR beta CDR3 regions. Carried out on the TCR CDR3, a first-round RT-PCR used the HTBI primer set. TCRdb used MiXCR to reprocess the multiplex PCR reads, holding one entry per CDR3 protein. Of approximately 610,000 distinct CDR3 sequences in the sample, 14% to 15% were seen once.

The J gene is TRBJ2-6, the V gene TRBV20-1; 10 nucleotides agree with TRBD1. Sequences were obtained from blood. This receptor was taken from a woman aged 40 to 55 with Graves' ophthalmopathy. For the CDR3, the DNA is TGCAGTGCTAGAGGACAGGGGGCAAGTGGGGCCAACGTCCTGACTTTC. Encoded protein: CSARGQGASGANVLTF.